These 15 T cell receptor beta chains share one sample of origin, sequenced in a study of read filtering for tumor transcriptome and immune sequencing. The library was built from 400 ng RNA with molecular barcoded adaptors for alpha/delta and beta/gamma chains. In TCRdb, the reads were re-called with MiXCR into one record per CDR3 protein. The sample yields tens of thousands of distinct CDR3 sequences, 20% seen once. The source material was a population of CD138-negative cells sorted from bone marrow. Source of these receptors: a donor at least 40 years old with multiple myeloma.

As concerns this clonotype: A much larger clone lies a single base off, so this may be a read error. The CDR3 protein is CASRSGGSNSPPHF. The CDR3 DNA reads TGTGCCAGCAGGAGCGGGGGAAGTAATTCACCCCCCCACTTT. The chain couples TRBV6-5 to TRBJ1-6, with TRBD1 as a possible D gene (5 bases). From germline, CDR1 is MNHEY and CDR2 SVGAGI. The length of the CDR3 is 14 residues.

This clonotype was recorded at least ten times. V usage is TRBV7-9 and J usage is TRBJ1-1, with 7 positions matching TRBD1. V dropped 5 bases and J dropped 6; count of bases not matched to a gene: 6. This CDR3 has 13 residues. CDR1 is SEHNR, CDR2 FQNEAQ, per germline (reference sequence). The DNA for the CDR3 is TGTGCCAGCAGCCCACAGGGGTTGGCTGAAGCTTTCTTT. Translated: CASSPQGLAEAFF.

The rearrangement links TRBV27 to TRBJ2-5; D might be TRBD1 (6 bases). CDR1 and CDR2 (germline): MNHEY, SMNVEV (reference sequence). The CDR3 spans 14 residues. V was trimmed by 1 base and J by 5 bases, leaving 11 bases between them. CDR3 bases: TGTGCCAGCAGTTTATGGCAGGGGTGGGAGACCCAGTACTTC. This translates into CASSLWQGWETQYF.

Only a few counts were recorded for this clonotype. This may come from a read error, since a much larger clone is one base off. The V gene is TRBV19, the J gene TRBJ2-5; TRBD1 aligns across 8 bases. Germline V gene data show CDR1 as LNHDA and CDR2 as SQIVND (reference sequence). This CDR3 contains 17 residues. CDR3 sequence: CASGIDLLAGGVETQYF. The DNA of the CDR3 is TGTGCCAGTGGTATAGATCTCCTGGCAGGGGGCGTAGAGACCCAGTACTTC.

For this clonotype: One end of the junction fails to match germline, which may point to a read error. The genes are TRBV29-1 and TRBJ1-3; 7 positions match TRBD1. The length of the CDR3 is 14 residues. Germline V gives CDR1 SQVTM, CDR2 ANQGSEA. The CDR3 reads CSVEMTGSGNAIYF. CDR3 coding DNA: TGCAGCGTGGAGATGACAGGGTCTGGAAACGCCATATATTTT. The full variable domain, with the rest looked up from reference TRBV29-1 and TRBJ1-3, is SAVISQKPSRDICQRGTSLTIQCQVDSQVTMMFWYRQQPGQSLTLIATANQGSEATYESGFVIDKFPISRPNLTFSTLTVSNMSPEDSSIYLCSVEMTGSGNAIYFGEGSWLTVV.

This clonotype qualifies as medium-sized. This rearrangement joins TRBV5-1 to TRBJ2-1, with a tentative D call TRBD1 (6 bases). Germline CDR1 reads SGHRS; CDR2 reads YFSETQ. The CDR3 length is 14 residues. Trimming left V 4 bases short and J 8 bases short, with 16 bases between. This CDR3 is CASSPSRGSDEQFF. The CDR3 coding sequence is TGCGCCAGCAGCCCCTCTAGGGGGAGCGATGAGCAGTTCTTC.

As to this clonotype: The junction and the germline gene differ at one end; a read error may be behind it. The chain carries TRBV2 and TRBJ1-2; D uncertain. The CDR3 runs 12 residues. Germline V gene data show CDR1 as SNHLY and CDR2 as FYNNEI. DNA for the CDR3: TGTGCCAGCAGAAAAGTCGGCTATGGCTACGCCTTC. It codes for CASRKVGYGYAF.

This clonotype has a handful of counts. The chain employs TRBV28 and TRBJ1-1, with D unclear. Trimming stripped 10 bases from V and 4 bases from J, with 16 bases between. Germline V gene sequence: CDR1 MDHEN, CDR2 SYDVKM. The CDR3 is 13 residues long. CDR3 in DNA: TGTGCCACCGTCCCAAGGGTGGGCACTGAAGCTTTCTTT. It codes for CATVPRVGTEAFF.

This clonotype came up many times. The chain uses TRBV30 and TRBJ1-2; possible D gene TRBD1, 5 bases. CDR1 and CDR2 from the germline V gene are GTSNPN and SVGIG (reference sequence). CDR3 size: 13 residues. V lost 2 bases and J 5 bases, leaving 12 bases between the germline ends. CDR3 loop: CAWSIGTAYGYTF. The CDR3, as DNA: TGTGCCTGGAGTATCGGGACGGCTTATGGCTACACCTTC. The full variable domain, in which reference TRBV30 and TRBJ1-2 provide the parts outside the CDR3, is SQTIHQWPATLVQPVGSPLSLECTVEGTSNPNLYWYRQAAGRGLQLLFYSVGIGQISSEVPQNLSASRPQDRQFILSSKKLLLSDSGFYLCAWSIGTAYGYTFGSGTRLTVV.

This clonotype was observed many times. The CDR3 region has the DNA TGCAGTGCTAGTAAGGAACTAGCGGGAAACAATGAGCAGTTCTTC. Amino acid sequence: CSASKELAGNNEQFF. The chain employs TRBV20-1 and TRBJ2-1, with 10 positions matching TRBD2. The CDR3 has 15 residues. CDR1 is DFQATT and CDR2 is SNEGSKA in the germline V gene (reference sequence). The V segment lost 3 bases and the J segment 5 bases; nucleotides outside the gene matches: 7.

The chain is built from TRBV5-4 and TRBJ2-5; 9 bases match TRBD2. V gave up 3 bases and J gave up 14 bases; unmatched junction bases: 14. The CDR3 spans 14 residues. CDR1 is SGHNT and CDR2 is YYREEE in the germline V gene (reference sequence). The CDR3 loop is CASSSRGSGGPLYF. The CDR3 region has the DNA TGTGCCAGCAGCTCTCGGGGTAGCGGGGGACCCCTTTACTTC.

This clonotype was seen many times. The chain employs TRBV6-2 or TRBV6-3 and TRBJ2-1, with D tentatively TRBD2 (6 bases). This CDR3 is 12 amino acids long. CDR1 MNHEY and CDR2 SVGEGT come from the germline V gene. Trimming left V 7 bases short and J 4 bases short, with 8 bases between. The CDR3 sequence: CASTGGYNEQFF. The CDR3 DNA follows: TGTGCCAGCACCGGGGGTTACAATGAGCAGTTCTTC.

This clonotype showed up just once. This clone may be a read error of a much larger clone one base away. V usage is TRBV3-1 and J usage is TRBJ1-1; no firm D call. V was pared by 3 bases and J by 6 bases, with 8 bases between. The CDR3 is 12 residues long. Per the germline V gene, CDR1 is LGHDT and CDR2 is YNNKEL (reference sequence). This CDR3 reads CASSQVRAEAFF. In DNA, the CDR3 is TGTGCCAGCAGCCAGGTGAGGGCTGAAGCTTTCTTT.

As regards this clonotype: It is likely a read error: a sequence one base away is far more abundant. The chain uses TRBV7-8 and TRBJ2-1; weak D call: TRBD1 (6 bases). CDR1 and CDR2 (germline): SGHVS, FQNEAQ. There are 16 residues in the CDR3. V was trimmed by 1 base and J by 4 bases, leaving 14 bases between them. Written as DNA, the CDR3 is TGTGCCAGCAGCTTAGTCAGGATAGGGGGTTACAATGAGCAGTTCTTC. Translating gives CASSLVRIGGYNEQFF. Combining the CDR3 with reference TRBV7-8 and TRBJ2-1 gives the whole variable domain GAGVSQSPRYKVAKRGQDVALRCDPISGHVSLFWYQQALGQGPEFLTYFQNEAQLDKSGLPSDRFFAERPEGSVSTLKIQRTQQEDSAVYLCASSLVRIGGYNEQFFGPGTRLTVL.

Comment on this clonotype: A junction end diverges from the germline sequence, so it may reflect a read error. This chain connects TRBV6-2 or TRBV6-3 to TRBJ2-1; TRBD2 agrees at 13 bases. CDR3 length equals 16 residues. The germline gives CDR1 MNHEY, CDR2 SVGEGT. In DNA form, the CDR3 reads TGTGCCTGCAGCTCCACCCGGACTAGCGGGAGTAATGAGCAGTTCTTC. This sequence encodes CACSSTRTSGSNEQFF.